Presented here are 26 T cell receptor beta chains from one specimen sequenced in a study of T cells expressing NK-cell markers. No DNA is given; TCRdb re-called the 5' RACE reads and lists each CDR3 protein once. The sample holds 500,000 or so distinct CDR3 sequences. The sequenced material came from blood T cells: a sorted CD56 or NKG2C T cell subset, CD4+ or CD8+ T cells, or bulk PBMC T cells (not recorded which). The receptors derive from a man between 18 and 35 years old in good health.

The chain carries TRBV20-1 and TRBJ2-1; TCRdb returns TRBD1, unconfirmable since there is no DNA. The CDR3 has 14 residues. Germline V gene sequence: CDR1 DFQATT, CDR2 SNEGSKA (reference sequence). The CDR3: CSARGGQGGDEQFF.

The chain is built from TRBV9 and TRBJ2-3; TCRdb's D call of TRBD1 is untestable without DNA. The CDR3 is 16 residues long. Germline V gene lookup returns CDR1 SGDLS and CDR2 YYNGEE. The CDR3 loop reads CASSVLSQGATDTQYF.

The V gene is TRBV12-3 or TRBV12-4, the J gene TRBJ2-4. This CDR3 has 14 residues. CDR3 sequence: CASSLADLVDIQYF.

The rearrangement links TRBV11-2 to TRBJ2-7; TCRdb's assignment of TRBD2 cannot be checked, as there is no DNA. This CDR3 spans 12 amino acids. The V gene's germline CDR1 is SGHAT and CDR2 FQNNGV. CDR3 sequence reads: CASSRDYLEQYF.

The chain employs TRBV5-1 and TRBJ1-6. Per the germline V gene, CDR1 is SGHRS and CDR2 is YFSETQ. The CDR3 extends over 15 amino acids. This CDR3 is CASSRETSLSSPLHF.

CDR3 residues: CASSTTTEGEQFF. This chain links TRBV6-6 with TRBJ2-1. CDR3 size: 13 residues. Germline CDR1 and CDR2: MNHNY and SVGAGI (reference sequence).

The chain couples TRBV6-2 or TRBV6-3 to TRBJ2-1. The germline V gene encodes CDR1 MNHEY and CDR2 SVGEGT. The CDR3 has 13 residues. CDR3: CATGKSSYNEQFF.

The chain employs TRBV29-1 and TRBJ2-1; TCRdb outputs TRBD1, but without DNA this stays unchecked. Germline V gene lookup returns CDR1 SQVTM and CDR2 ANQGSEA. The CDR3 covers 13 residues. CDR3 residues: CSLRRGPGDEQFF.

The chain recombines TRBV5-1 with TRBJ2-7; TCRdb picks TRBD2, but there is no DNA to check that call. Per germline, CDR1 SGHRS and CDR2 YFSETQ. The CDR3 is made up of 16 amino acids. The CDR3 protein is CASSAPEGLAAHEQYF.

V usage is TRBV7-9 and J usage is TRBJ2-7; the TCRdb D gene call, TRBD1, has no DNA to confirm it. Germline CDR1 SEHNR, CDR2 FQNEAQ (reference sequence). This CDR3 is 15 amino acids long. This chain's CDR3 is CASSSGPEPRNEQYF.

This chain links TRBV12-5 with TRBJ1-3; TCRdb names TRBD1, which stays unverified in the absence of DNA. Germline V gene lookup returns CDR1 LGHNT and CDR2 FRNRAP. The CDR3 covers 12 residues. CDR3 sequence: CASGLRENTIYF.

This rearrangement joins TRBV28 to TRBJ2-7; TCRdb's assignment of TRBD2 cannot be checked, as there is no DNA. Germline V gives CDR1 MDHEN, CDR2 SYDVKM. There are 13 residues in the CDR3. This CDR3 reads CASSSGLLYEQYF.

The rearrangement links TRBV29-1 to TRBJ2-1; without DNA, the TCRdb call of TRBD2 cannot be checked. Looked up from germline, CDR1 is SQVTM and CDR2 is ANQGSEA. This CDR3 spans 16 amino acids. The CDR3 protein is CSVGGQRDYDYNEQFF.

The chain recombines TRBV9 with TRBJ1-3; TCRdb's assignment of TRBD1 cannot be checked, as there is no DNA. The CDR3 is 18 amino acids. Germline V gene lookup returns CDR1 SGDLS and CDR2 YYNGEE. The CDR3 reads CASSATREPKLTGNTIYF. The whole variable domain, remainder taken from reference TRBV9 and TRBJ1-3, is DSGVTQTPKHLITATGQRVTLRCSPRSGDLSVYWYQQSLDQGLQFLIQYYNGEERAKGNILERFSAQQFPDLHSELNLSSLELGDSALYFCASSATREPKLTGNTIYFGEGSWLTVV.

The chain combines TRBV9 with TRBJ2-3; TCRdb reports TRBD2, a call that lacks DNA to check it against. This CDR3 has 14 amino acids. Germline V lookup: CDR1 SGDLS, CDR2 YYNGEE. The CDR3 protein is CASSTSGSTDTQYF.

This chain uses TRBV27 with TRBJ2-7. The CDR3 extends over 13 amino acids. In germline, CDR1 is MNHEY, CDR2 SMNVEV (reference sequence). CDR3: CASSFSTLYEQYF.

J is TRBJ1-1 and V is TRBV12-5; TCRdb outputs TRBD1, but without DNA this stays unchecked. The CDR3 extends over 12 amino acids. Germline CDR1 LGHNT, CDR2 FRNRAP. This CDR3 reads CASGWDGREAFF. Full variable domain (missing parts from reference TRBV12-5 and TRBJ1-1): DARVTQTPRHKVTEMGQEVTMRCQPILGHNTVFWYRQTMMQGLELLAYFRNRAPLDDSGMPKDRFSAEMPDATLATLKIQPSEPRDSAVYFCASGWDGREAFFGQGTRLTVV.

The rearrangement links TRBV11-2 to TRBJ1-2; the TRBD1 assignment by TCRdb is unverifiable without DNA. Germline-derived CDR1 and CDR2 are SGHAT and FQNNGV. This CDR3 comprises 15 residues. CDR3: CASSWMPGQGAGYTF.

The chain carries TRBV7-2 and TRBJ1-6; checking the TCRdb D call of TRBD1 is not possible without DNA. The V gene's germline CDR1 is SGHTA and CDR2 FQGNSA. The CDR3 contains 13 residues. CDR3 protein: CASSSTGSSPLHF.

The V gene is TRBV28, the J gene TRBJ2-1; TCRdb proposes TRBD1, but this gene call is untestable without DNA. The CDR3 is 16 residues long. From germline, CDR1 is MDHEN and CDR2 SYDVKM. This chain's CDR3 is CASSWAGSGSYNEQFF.

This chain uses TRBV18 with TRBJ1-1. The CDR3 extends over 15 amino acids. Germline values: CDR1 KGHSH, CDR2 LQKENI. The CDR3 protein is CASSPWQQRSAEAFF.

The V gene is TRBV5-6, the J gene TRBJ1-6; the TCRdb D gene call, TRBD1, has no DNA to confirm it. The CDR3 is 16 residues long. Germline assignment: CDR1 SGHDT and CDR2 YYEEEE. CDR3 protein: CASSSTETGGYSPLHF.

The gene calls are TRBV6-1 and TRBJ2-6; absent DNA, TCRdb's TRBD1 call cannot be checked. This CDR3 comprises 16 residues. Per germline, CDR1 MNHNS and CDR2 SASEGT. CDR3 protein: CASSEWDDSGANVLTF.

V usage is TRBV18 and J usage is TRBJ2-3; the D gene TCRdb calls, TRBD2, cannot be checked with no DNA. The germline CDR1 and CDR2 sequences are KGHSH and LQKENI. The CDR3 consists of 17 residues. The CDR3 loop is CASSPRLAGGEGDTQYF.

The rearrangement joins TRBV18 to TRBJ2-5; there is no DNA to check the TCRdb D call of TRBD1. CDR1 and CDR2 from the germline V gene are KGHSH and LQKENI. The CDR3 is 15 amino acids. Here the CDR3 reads CASSRTGATQETQYF.

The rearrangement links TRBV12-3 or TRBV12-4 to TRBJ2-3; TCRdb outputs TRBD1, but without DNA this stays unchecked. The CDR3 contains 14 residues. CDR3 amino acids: CASSFPSGTDTQYF.